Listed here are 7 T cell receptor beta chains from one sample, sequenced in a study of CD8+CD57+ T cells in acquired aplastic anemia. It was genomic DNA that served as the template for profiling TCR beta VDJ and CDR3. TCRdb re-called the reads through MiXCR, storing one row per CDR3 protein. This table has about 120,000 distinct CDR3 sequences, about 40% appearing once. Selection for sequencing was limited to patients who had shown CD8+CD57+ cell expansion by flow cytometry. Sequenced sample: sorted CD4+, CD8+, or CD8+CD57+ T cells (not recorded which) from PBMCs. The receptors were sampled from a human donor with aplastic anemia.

Written as DNA, the CDR3 is TGTGCCACCAGCAGAGATGGCCAAACGGGGCAGTACTTC. It encodes CATSRDGQTGQYF. V usage is TRBV15 and J usage is TRBJ2-7; no definite D call. V shed 0 bases and J shed 9 bases, with 12 bases lying between them. The germline CDR1 and CDR2 sequences are LNHNV and YYDKDF (reference sequence). There are 13 residues in the CDR3.

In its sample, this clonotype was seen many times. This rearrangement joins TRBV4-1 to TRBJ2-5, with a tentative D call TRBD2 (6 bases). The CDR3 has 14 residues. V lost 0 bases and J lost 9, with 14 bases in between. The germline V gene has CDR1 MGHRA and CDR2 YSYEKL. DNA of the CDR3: TGCGCCAGCAGCCAAGAAGCCGGACTACCTTCCCAGTACTTC. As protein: CASSQEAGLPSQYF.

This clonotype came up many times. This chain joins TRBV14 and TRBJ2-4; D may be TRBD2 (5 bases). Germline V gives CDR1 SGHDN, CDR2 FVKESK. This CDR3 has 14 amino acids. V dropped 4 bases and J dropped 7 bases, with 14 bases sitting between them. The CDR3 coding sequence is TGTGCCAGCAGCCCCCTAGGCCCGGGGAACATTCAGTACTTC. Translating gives CASSPLGPGNIQYF.

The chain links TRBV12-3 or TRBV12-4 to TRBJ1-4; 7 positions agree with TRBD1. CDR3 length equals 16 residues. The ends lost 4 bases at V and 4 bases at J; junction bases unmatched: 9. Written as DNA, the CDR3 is TGTGCCAGCAGTTCGTACAGGGGCGCTTATAATGAAAAACTGTTTTTT. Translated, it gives CASSSYRGAYNEKLFF.

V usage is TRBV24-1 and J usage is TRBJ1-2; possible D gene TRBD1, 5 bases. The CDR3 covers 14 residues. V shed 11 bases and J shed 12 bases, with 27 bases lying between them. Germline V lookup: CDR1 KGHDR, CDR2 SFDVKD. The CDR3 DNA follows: TGTGCCAGCAGCTTCGGGGGGACTAACCGAGGCCACACCTTC. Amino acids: CASSFGGTNRGHTF.

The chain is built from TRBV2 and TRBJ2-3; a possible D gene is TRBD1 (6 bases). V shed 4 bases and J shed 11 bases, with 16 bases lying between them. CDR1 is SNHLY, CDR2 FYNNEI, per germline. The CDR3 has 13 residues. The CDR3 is CASSGPQGNEQYF. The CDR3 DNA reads TGTGCCAGCAGTGGACCACAGGGCAATGAGCAGTATTTT.

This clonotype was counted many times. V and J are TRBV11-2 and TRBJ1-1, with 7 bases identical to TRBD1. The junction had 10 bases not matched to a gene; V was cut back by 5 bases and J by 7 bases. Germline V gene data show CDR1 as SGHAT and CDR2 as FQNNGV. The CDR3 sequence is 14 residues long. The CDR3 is CASSPRDRKLEAFF. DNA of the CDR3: TGTGCCAGCAGCCCCAGGGACAGAAAGCTTGAAGCTTTCTTT. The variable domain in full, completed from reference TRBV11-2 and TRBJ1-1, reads EAGVAQSPRYKIIEKRQSVAFWCNPISGHATLYWYQQILGQGPKLLIQFQNNGVVDDSQLPKDRFSAERLKGVDSTLKIQPAKLEDSAVYLCASSPRDRKLEAFFGQGTRLTVV.